These 23 T cell receptor beta chains share one sample of origin, sequenced in a study of cytomegalovirus exposure and HLA in healthy donors. The repertoire was sequenced with immunoSEQ multiplex PCR; TCRdb's copy has only in-frame clones and lacks some. The sample includes 60,000 to 80,000 clones, around 94% of them seen just once. Sequencing used PBMCs. The receptors derive from a woman aged 18 to 35 in good health and CMV-seropositive.

This chain uses TRBV5-4 with TRBJ2-7; D remains ambiguous. V gave up 1 base and J gave up 4 bases, with 15 bases separating them. Germline V CDR1 and CDR2: SGHNT, YYREEE (reference sequence). There are 15 residues in the CDR3. CDR3 in amino acids: CASSLNTVGDYEQYF. The CDR3, as DNA: TGTGCCAGCAGCTTGAACACAGTCGGCGATTACGAGCAGTACTTC. Full variable domain (missing parts from reference TRBV5-4 and TRBJ2-7): ETGVTQSPTHLIKTRGQQVTLRCSSQSGHNTVSWYQQALGQGPQFIFQYYREEENGRGNFPPRFSGLQFPNYSSELNVNALELDDSALYLCASSLNTVGDYEQYFGPGTRLTVT.

This clone was observed a few times. The chain is built from TRBV4-3 and TRBJ2-7; TRBD1 agrees at 8 bases. The CDR3 spans 15 residues. Germline V gene data show CDR1 as LGHNA and CDR2 as YSLEER. Trimming cost V 0 bases and J 4 bases; bases outside gene matches: 5. The CDR3 protein is CASSQDGRGPYEQYF. The CDR3 nucleotides are TGCGCCAGCAGCCAAGATGGCAGGGGGCCTTACGAGCAGTACTTC.

The CDR3 nucleotides are TGTGCCACCCGGCCTCAGGGGGCGGCTGAAAAACTGTTTTTT. Translated, it gives CATRPQGAAEKLFF. This rearrangement joins TRBV6-5 to TRBJ1-4, with TRBD1 matching 8 bases. Trimming at V came to 10 bases and at J to 7 bases, leaving 11 bases not matched to a gene. This CDR3 spans 14 amino acids. Germline assignment: CDR1 MNHEY and CDR2 SVGAGI.

The chain has TRBV5-1 and TRBJ2-1; 15 positions agree with TRBD2. The CDR3 has 22 amino acids. CDR1 and CDR2 (germline): SGHRS, YFSETQ. V was pared by 0 bases and J by 2 bases, with 15 bases of the junction left unmatched. The CDR3 spells CASSLGGVGTGLAGGPYNEQFF. The CDR3 DNA follows: TGCGCCAGCAGCTTGGGAGGAGTGGGAACAGGACTAGCGGGAGGGCCCTACAATGAGCAGTTCTTC.

V usage is TRBV19 and J usage is TRBJ2-3, with TRBD1 identical over 9 bases. The germline V gene encodes CDR1 LNHDA and CDR2 SQIVND (reference sequence). J was trimmed by 2 bases and V by 5 bases; bases with no gene match: 5. This CDR3 region has 15 residues. CDR3 DNA sequence: TGTGCCAGTAGTCCGGGACAGGGATACACAGATACGCAGTATTTT. Translating it yields CASSPGQGYTDTQYF. The whole variable domain, remainder taken from reference TRBV19 and TRBJ2-3, is DGGITQSPKYLFRKEGQNVTLSCEQNLNHDAMYWYRQDPGQGLRLIYYSQIVNDFQKGDIAEGYSVSREKKESFPLTVTSAQKNPTAFYLCASSPGQGYTDTQYFGPGTRLTVL.

The rearrangement links TRBV5-1 to TRBJ1-1, with D possibly matching TRBD1 (5 bases). The germline gives CDR1 SGHRS, CDR2 YFSETQ. The V gene lost 1 base and the J gene lost 0 bases, with 19 bases spanning the gap. The CDR3 totals 18 residues. This CDR3 is CASSLRALGSGLNTEAFF. CDR3 DNA: TGCGCCAGCAGCTTGAGGGCCCTGGGGTCAGGGCTGAACACTGAAGCTTTCTTT. Using reference TRBV5-1 and TRBJ1-1 for the parts outside the CDR3, the full variable domain is KAGVTQTPRYLIKTRGQQVTLSCSPISGHRSVSWYQQTPGQGLQFLFEYFSETQRNKGNFPGRFSGRQFSNSRSEMNVSTLELGDSALYLCASSLRALGSGLNTEAFFGQGTRLTVV.

This chain connects TRBV5-1 to TRBJ2-7; D possibly corresponds to TRBD2 (6 bases). The CDR3 runs 14 residues. Per the germline V gene, CDR1 is SGHRS and CDR2 is YFSETQ. The V and J ends lost 3 bases and 3 bases respectively, with 13 bases between them. This CDR3 reads CASSSGGVIYEQYF. Here the CDR3 DNA reads TGCGCCAGCAGCTCTGGCGGGGTGATCTACGAGCAGTACTTC.

The chain uses TRBV6-5 and TRBJ2-1; no firm D call. CDR1 is MNHEY, CDR2 SVGAGI, per germline. Trimming removed 0 bases at V and 0 bases at J, with 9 bases between. The CDR3 length is 16 residues. The CDR3 coding sequence is TGTGCCAGCAGTTACTCAGGCTGGAGCTCCTACAATGAGCAGTTCTTC. Its protein product is CASSYSGWSSYNEQFF.

The CDR3 DNA reads TGTGCCAGCAGCGGTGGTGGGAGGGCTTATAATGAGCAGTTCTTC. It yields the protein CASSGGGRAYNEQFF. This chain uses TRBV9 with TRBJ2-1; 7 nucleotides align to TRBD2. CDR1 is SGDLS, CDR2 YYNGEE, per germline. CDR3 length: 15 residues. V dropped 3 bases and J dropped 7; count of bases not matched to a gene: 10.

This chain links TRBV7-2 with TRBJ1-5, with TRBD1 matching over 8 bases. V lost 0 bases, J lost 7 bases, and 2 bases stayed unmatched. Germline CDR1 reads SGHTA; CDR2 reads FQGNSA. The CDR3 runs 14 residues. The CDR3 here is CASSLADRAQPQHF. CDR3 bases: TGTGCCAGCAGCTTAGCGGACAGGGCGCAGCCCCAGCATTTT.

This chain uses TRBV7-8 with TRBJ2-1; 8 bases fit TRBD2. Germline V gene data show CDR1 as SGHVS and CDR2 as FQNEAQ. This CDR3 region has 17 residues. The trim removed 5 bases at V and 4 bases at J, leaving 13 bases unmatched. CDR3 nucleotide sequence: TGTGCCAGCAGCCCCTCGGGCTTAGCGGGACTTTACAATGAGCAGTTCTTC. Protein product: CASSPSGLAGLYNEQFF.

The chain has TRBV7-3 and TRBJ2-3, with 7 bases lining up with TRBD1. The CDR3 length is 15 residues. The V gene end was trimmed by 0 bases and the J gene end by 5 bases; junction bases not matched to a gene: 5. Per the germline V gene, CDR1 is SGHTA and CDR2 is FQGTGA. The CDR3 here is CASSLTHRGLDTQYF. CDR3 DNA sequence: TGTGCCAGCAGCTTAACTCACAGGGGTTTAGATACGCAGTATTTT.

The rearrangement uses TRBV5-1 and TRBJ2-1, with D perhaps TRBD2 (7 bases). CDR3 length: 16 residues. V shed 4 bases and J shed 4 bases, with 18 bases lying between them. The germline gives CDR1 SGHRS, CDR2 YFSETQ. CDR3 bases: TGCGCCAGCAGCCCGTCGGGGGGCGGATCTTACAATGAGCAGTTCTTC. Translation: CASSPSGGGSYNEQFF.

This clone was found once. The chain carries TRBV6-1 and TRBJ2-7; possibly TRBD1 for D (6 bases). Trimming shortened V by 10 bases and J by 0 bases, and 10 bases separated the two germline ends. Per the germline V gene, CDR1 is MNHNS and CDR2 is SASEGT. This CDR3 contains 12 residues. CDR3 sequence (DNA): TGTGCCATCGCAGGGGTCTCCTACGAGCAGTACTTC. The encoded protein is CAIAGVSYEQYF.

This chain uses TRBV7-6 with TRBJ2-1; no firm D call. The CDR3 runs 15 residues. V lost 2 bases to trimming and J lost 6 bases, with 14 bases between them. Germline loops: CDR1 SGHVS, CDR2 FNYEAQ. CDR3 sequence (DNA): TGTGCCAGCAGCTTATTAGAGAGATCTGGCAATGAGCAGTTCTTC. Translated, it gives CASSLLERSGNEQFF.

The V call is TRBV6-5, the J call TRBJ2-2; D is ambiguous. Germline CDR1 reads MNHEY; CDR2 reads SVGAGI. The CDR3 loop spans 12 amino acids. V was shortened by 7 bases and J by 0 bases, with 3 bases between the two germline ends. The CDR3 bases are TGTGCCAGCACTTCGAACACCGGGGAGCTGTTTTTT. Protein product: CASTSNTGELFF.

J is TRBJ1-5 and V is TRBV18; 7 bases agree with TRBD1. The CDR3 runs to 17 residues. Trimming removed 6 bases from V and 2 bases from J; junction bases left unmatched: 13. Germline-derived CDR1 and CDR2 are KGHSH and LQKENI. Here the CDR3 DNA reads TGTGCCAGCTCGACAGAAGACAGGGCTTGGGGCAATCAGCCCCAGCATTTT. Translated, it gives CASSTEDRAWGNQPQHF.

This chain joins TRBV21-1 and TRBJ2-7; the DNA was not used to check the table's D call, TRBD1. TRBV21-1 is a documented pseudogene. The CDR3 length is 16 residues. CDR3 in DNA: TGTGCCAGCAGCTCTCTGTCAGGGTGCGGTTTGTACGAGCAGTACTTC. As protein: CASSSLSGCGLYEQYF.

The chain has TRBV29-1 and TRBJ2-5, with a tentative D call TRBD2 (6 bases). The germline V gene encodes CDR1 SQVTM and CDR2 ANQGSEA. This CDR3 spans 15 amino acids. V was shortened by 0 bases and J by 4 bases, with 15 bases between the two germline ends. CDR3 loop: CSVEDLEGRRETQYF. The DNA of the CDR3 is TGCAGCGTTGAAGATCTCGAGGGGAGGCGAGAGACCCAGTACTTC.

Points on this clone: The junction and the germline gene differ at one end; a read error may be behind it. The CDR3 protein is CASSPGTGSETQYF. CDR3 DNA: TGTGCTAGCAGCCCCGGGACAGGGTCGGAGACCCAGTACTTC. The rearrangement uses TRBV7-7 and TRBJ2-5; TRBD1 agrees at 9 bases. This CDR3 contains 14 residues. The germline V gene has CDR1 SSHAT and CDR2 FNYEAQ (reference sequence). The whole variable domain, filled in from reference TRBV7-7 and TRBJ2-5, reads GAGVSQSPRYKVTKRGQDVTLRCDPISSHATLYWYQQALGQGPEFLTYFNYEAQPDKSGLPSDRFSAERPEGSISTLTIQRTEQRDSAMYRCASSPGTGSETQYFGPGTRLLVL.

The rearrangement joins TRBV19 to TRBJ2-3, with D tentatively TRBD2 (7 bases). CDR3 length: 15 residues. Between the trimmed V and J ends, which lost 7 bases and 0 bases, there was a span of 14 bases. From germline, CDR1 is LNHDA and CDR2 SQIVND (reference sequence). CDR3 nucleotide sequence: TGTGCCAGTACAGGACGGGGGGCTAGCACAGATACGCAGTATTTT. Its protein product is CASTGRGASTDTQYF.

CDR3 sequence: CASILTDRGLGKLFF. Here the CDR3 DNA reads TGTGCCAGCATCCTGACCGACAGGGGGCTAGGTAAACTGTTTTTT. This rearrangement joins TRBV6-6 to TRBJ1-4, with 10 positions matching TRBD1. V was pared by 7 bases and J by 11 bases, with 13 bases of the junction left unmatched. There are 15 residues in the CDR3. The germline V gene encodes CDR1 MNHNY and CDR2 SVGAGI (reference sequence).

V and J are TRBV7-2 and TRBJ1-1; D unresolved. V lost 5 bases and J 1 base, leaving 14 bases between the germline ends. Germline CDR1 is SGHTA and CDR2 is FQGNSA. This CDR3 region has 15 residues. The CDR3 DNA reads as TGTGCCAGCAGCGCCTCCCGGGTCGGGAACACTGAAGCTTTCTTT. Protein: CASSASRVGNTEAFF.